This passage covers 6 T cell receptor beta chains from one sample sequenced in a study of shared T cell receptors in the human thymus. Only in-frame clones appear in the TCRdb table, and some are missing; sequencing was by immunoSEQ multiplex PCR. The sample lists about 660,000 clones, approximately 90% occurring once. These data were also filed under a second study, of human thymus T cells.

The material sequenced was thymocytes. These receptor sequences come from a boy in the first two years of life with a congenital heart defect.

V is TRBV5-6 and J is TRBJ2-1; the D gene is possibly TRBD2 (6 bases). Per germline, CDR1 SGHDT and CDR2 YYEEEE. The CDR3 consists of 16 residues. With 4 bases removed from V and 1 base from J, the gap between germline ends came to 15 bases. CDR3 nucleotide sequence: TGTGCCAGCAGCGTCGACCAGCGGGTATCCTACAATGAGCAGTTCTTC. It codes for CASSVDQRVSYNEQFF.

This chain connects TRBV5-1 to TRBJ1-2; D is possibly TRBD1 (5 bases). Per germline, CDR1 SGHRS and CDR2 YFSETQ. The CDR3 is 15 amino acids. V lost 5 bases to trimming and J lost 2 bases, with 16 bases between them. The CDR3 nucleotides read TGCGCCAGCAGAGATAAACAACAGGCCAACTATGGCTACACCTTC. Translation: CASRDKQQANYGYTF.

The chain carries TRBV5-1 and TRBJ2-7; 7 positions agree with TRBD1. The V gene's germline CDR1 is SGHRS and CDR2 YFSETQ. The V gene end was trimmed by 0 bases and the J gene end by 0 bases; junction bases not matched to a gene: 3. CDR3 length: 15 residues. The CDR3 region is CASSLGQGTSYEQYF. The CDR3 nucleotides are TGCGCCAGCAGCTTGGGACAGGGTACCTCCTACGAGCAGTACTTC.

This sequence joins TRBV19 and TRBJ2-7; D not certain. The CDR3 runs to 11 residues. Germline V gene data show CDR1 as LNHDA and CDR2 as SQIVND (reference sequence). Trimming stripped 4 bases from V and 6 bases from J, with 7 bases between. CDR3 sequence: CASSTLPEQYF. The CDR3 nucleotides are TGTGCCAGTAGTACACTTCCCGAGCAGTACTTC.

The chain links TRBV2 to TRBJ1-5; D is ambiguous. V shed 4 bases and J shed 6 bases, with 13 bases lying between them. Germline loops: CDR1 SNHLY, CDR2 FYNNEI. The CDR3 contains 14 residues. Here the CDR3 reads CASSVQAGSQPQHF. In DNA, the CDR3 is TGTGCCAGCAGTGTTCAGGCGGGCTCTCAGCCCCAGCATTTT.

The chain joins TRBV4-3 to TRBJ1-3, with a possible D match to TRBD1 (6 bases). Germline lookup yields CDR1 LGHNA and CDR2 YSLEER. This CDR3 contains 18 residues. Between the trimmed V and J ends, which lost 0 bases and 3 bases, there was a span of 18 bases. Written as DNA, the CDR3 is TGCGCCAGCAGCCAAGATGTAGGGCGGGGGCGCGATGGAAACACCATATATTTT. Its protein is CASSQDVGRGRDGNTIYF.